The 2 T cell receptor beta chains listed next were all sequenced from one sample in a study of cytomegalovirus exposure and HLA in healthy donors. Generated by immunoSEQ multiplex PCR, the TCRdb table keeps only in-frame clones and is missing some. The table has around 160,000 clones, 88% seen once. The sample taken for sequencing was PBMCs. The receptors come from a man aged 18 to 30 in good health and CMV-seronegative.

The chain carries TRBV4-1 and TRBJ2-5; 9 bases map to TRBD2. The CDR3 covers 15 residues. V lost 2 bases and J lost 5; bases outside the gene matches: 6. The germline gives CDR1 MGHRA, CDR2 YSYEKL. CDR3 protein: CASSQLTSGWETQYF. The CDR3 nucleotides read TGCGCCAGCAGCCAACTGACTAGCGGTTGGGAGACCCAGTACTTC.

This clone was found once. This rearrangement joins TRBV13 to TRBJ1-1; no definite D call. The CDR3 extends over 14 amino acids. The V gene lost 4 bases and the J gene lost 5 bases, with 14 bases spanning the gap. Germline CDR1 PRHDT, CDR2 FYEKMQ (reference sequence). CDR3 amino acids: CASSSRGRGTEAFF. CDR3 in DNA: TGTGCCAGCAGCTCACGGGGAAGAGGAACTGAAGCTTTCTTT.